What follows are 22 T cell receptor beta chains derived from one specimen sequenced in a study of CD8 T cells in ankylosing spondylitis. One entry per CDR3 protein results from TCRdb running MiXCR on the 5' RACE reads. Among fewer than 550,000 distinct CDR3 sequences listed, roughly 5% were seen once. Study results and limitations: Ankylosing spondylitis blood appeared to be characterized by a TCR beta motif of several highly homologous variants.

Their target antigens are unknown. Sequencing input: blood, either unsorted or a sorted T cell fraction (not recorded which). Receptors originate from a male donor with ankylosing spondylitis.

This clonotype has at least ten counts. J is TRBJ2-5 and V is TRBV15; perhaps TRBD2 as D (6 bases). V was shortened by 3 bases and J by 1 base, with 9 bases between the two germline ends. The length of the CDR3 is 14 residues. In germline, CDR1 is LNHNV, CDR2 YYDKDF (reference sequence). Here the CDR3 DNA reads TGTGCCACCAGCAGGGGGGACTTCCAAGAGACCCAGTACTTC. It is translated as CATSRGDFQETQYF.

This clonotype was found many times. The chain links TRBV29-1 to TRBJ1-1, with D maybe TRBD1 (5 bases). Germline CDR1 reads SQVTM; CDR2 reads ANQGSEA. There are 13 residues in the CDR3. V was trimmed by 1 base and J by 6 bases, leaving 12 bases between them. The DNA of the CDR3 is TGCAGCGTTGAAGTCGGGTGGGGGGCTGAAGCTTTCTTT. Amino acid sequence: CSVEVGWGAEAFF. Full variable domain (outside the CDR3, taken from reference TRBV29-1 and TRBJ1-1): SAVISQKPSRDICQRGTSLTIQCQVDSQVTMMFWYRQQPGQSLTLIATANQGSEATYESGFVIDKFPISRPNLTFSTLTVSNMSPEDSSIYLCSVEVGWGAEAFFGQGTRLTVV.

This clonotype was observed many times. In DNA form, the CDR3 reads TGCAGTGCTGCGGACAGGATCTACGAGCAGTACTTC. This codes for CSAADRIYEQYF. This chain uses TRBV20-1 with TRBJ2-7; 7 bases match TRBD1. Germline trimming cut 5 bases from V and 3 bases from J; bases unmatched to any gene: 4. The CDR3 loop spans 12 amino acids. Germline loops: CDR1 DFQATT, CDR2 SNEGSKA (reference sequence).

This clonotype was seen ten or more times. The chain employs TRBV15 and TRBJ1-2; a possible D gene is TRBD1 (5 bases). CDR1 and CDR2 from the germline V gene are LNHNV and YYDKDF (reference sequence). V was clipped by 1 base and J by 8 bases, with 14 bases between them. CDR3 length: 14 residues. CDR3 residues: CATSRGGATGGYTF. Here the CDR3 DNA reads TGTGCCACCAGCAGAGGAGGGGCCACGGGAGGCTACACCTTC.

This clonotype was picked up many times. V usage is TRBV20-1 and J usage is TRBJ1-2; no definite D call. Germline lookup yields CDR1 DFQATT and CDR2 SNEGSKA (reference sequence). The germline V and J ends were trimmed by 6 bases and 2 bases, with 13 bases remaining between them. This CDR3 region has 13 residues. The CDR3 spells CSAHRGTNYGYTF. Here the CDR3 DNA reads TGCAGTGCCCACCGGGGTACAAACTATGGCTACACCTTC.

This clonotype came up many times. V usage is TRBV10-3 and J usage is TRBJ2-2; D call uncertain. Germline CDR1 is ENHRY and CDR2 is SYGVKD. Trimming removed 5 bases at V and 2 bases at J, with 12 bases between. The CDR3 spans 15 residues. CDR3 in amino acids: CAISPTEANTGELFF. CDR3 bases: TGTGCCATCAGTCCGACTGAGGCAAACACCGGGGAGCTGTTTTTT.

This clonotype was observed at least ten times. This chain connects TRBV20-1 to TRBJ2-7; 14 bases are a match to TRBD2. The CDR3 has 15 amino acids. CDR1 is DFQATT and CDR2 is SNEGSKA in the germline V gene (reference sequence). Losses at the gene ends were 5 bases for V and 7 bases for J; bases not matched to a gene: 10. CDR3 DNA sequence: TGCAGTGCTTTCAGACTAGCGGGAGGGGAATGGGAGCAGTACTTC. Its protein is CSAFRLAGGEWEQYF.

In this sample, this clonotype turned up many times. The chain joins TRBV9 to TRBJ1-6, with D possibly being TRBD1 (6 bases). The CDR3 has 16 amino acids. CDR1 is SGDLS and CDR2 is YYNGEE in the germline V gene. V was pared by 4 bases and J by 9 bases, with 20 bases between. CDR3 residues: CASSPDKAEGGSPLHF. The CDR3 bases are TGTGCCAGCAGCCCGGACAAGGCTGAAGGGGGTTCACCCCTCCACTTT.

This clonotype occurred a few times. The CDR3 loop is CASSPLASYNEQFF. In nucleotides, the CDR3 is TGTGCCAGCAGCCCCCTAGCTTCCTACAATGAGCAGTTCTTC. The chain is built from TRBV7-2 and TRBJ2-1; possible D gene TRBD2, 5 bases. The CDR3 covers 14 residues. V lost 5 bases and J lost 1, with 9 bases in between. CDR1 and CDR2 from the germline V gene are SGHTA and FQGNSA.

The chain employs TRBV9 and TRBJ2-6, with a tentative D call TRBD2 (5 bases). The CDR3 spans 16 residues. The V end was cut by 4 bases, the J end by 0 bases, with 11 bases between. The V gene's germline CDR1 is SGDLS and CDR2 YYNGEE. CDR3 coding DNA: TGTGCCAGCAGCTTTAACGGGGTCTCTGGGGCCAACGTCCTGACTTTC. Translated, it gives CASSFNGVSGANVLTF.

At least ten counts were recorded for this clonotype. The CDR3 spells CASGPLGYGYTF. CDR3 sequence (DNA): TGTGCCAGCGGCCCACTCGGCTATGGCTACACCTTC. The chain uses TRBV6-5 and TRBJ1-2; D gene ambiguous. Trimming pared 8 bases from V and 4 bases from J, leaving 11 bases between. The CDR3 has 12 residues. Germline loops: CDR1 MNHEY, CDR2 SVGAGI.

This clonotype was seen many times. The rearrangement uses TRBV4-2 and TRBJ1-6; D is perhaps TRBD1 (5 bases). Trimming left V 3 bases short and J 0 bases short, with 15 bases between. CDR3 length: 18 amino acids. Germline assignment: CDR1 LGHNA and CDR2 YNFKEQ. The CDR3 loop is CASSHYGGLSSYNSPLHF. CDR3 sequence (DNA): TGTGCCAGCAGCCATTACGGGGGATTGAGCTCCTATAATTCACCCCTCCACTTT.

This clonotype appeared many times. The CDR3 spells CSAYYDKGNNEQFF. DNA of the CDR3: TGCAGTGCCTATTATGACAAGGGAAACAATGAGCAGTTCTTC. This chain joins TRBV20-1 and TRBJ2-1, with D unclear. This CDR3 region has 14 residues. Per germline, CDR1 DFQATT and CDR2 SNEGSKA (reference sequence). Between the trimmed V and J ends, which lost 6 bases and 5 bases, there was a span of 17 bases.

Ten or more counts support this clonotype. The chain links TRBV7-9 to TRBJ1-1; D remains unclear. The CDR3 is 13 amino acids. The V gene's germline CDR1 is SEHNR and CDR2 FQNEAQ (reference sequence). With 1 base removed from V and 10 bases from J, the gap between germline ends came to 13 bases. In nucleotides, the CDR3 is TGTGCCAGCAGCTTAGTAGGAGTACCGGGAGCTTTCTTT. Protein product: CASSLVGVPGAFF.

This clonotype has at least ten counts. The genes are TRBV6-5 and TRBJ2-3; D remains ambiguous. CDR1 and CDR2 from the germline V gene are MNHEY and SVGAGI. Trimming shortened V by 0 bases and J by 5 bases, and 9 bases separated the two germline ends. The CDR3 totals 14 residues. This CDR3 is CASSYSRGGDTQYF. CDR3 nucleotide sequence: TGTGCCAGCAGTTACTCGCGTGGCGGAGATACGCAGTATTTT.

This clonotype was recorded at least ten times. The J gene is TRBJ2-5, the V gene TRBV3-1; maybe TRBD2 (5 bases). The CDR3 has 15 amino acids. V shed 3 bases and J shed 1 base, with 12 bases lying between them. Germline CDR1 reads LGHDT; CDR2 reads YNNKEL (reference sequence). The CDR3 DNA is TGTGCCAGCAGCCATAGTAGGACTCCCCAAGAGACCCAGTACTTC. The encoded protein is CASSHSRTPQETQYF.

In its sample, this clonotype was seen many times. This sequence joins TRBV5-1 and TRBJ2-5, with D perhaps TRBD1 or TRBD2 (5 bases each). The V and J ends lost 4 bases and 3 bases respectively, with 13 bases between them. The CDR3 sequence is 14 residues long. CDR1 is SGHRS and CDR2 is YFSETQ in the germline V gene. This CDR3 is CASSTSGTEETQYF. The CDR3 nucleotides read TGCGCCAGCAGCACGTCCGGGACGGAAGAGACCCAGTACTTC. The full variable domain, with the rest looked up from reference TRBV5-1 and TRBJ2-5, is KAGVTQTPRYLIKTRGQQVTLSCSPISGHRSVSWYQQTPGQGLQFLFEYFSETQRNKGNFPGRFSGRQFSNSRSEMNVSTLELGDSALYLCASSTSGTEETQYFGPGTRLLVL.

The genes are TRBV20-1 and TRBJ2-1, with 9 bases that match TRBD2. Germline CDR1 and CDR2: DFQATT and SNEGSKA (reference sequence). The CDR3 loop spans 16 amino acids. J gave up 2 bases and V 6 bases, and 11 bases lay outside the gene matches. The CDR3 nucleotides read TGCAGTGCCATACAGACTAGCGGCCTTACCTACAATGAGCAGTTCTTC. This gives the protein CSAIQTSGLTYNEQFF.

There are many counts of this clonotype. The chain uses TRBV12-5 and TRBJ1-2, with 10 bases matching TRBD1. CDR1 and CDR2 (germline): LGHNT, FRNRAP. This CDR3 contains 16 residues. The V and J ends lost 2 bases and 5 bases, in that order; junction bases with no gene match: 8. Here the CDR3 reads CASGLKGQGLGYGYTF. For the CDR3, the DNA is TGTGCTAGTGGTTTGAAGGGACAGGGGCTCGGATATGGCTACACCTTC. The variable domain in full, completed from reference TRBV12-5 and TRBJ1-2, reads DARVTQTPRHKVTEMGQEVTMRCQPILGHNTVFWYRQTMMQGLELLAYFRNRAPLDDSGMPKDRFSAEMPDATLATLKIQPSEPRDSAVYFCASGLKGQGLGYGYTFGSGTRLTVV.

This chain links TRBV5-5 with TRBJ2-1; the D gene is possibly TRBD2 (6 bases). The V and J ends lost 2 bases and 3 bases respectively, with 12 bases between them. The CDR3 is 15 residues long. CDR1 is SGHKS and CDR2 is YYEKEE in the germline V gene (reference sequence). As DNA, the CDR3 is TGTGCCAGCAGCTTCTCTAGGACTATCTACAATGAGCAGTTCTTC. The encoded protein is CASSFSRTIYNEQFF.

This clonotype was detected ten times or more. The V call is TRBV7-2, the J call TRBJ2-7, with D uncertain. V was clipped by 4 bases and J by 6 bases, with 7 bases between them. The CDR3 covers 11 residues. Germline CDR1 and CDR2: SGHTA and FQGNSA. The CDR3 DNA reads TGTGCCAGCAGCTCCTCTCCCGAGCAGTACTTC. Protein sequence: CASSSSPEQYF.

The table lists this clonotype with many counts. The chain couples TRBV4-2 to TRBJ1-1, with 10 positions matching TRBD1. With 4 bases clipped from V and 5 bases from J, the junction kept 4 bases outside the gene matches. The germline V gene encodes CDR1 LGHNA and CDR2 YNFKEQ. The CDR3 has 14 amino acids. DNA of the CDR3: TGTGCCAGCAGCCGGGGACAGGGGAGGACTGAAGCTTTCTTT. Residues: CASSRGQGRTEAFF.